The clone carrying this T cell receptor beta chain has more than one count but fewer than ten. This sample was included in a study of T and B cells in COVID-19 patients. Across the study: Peripheral blood came from COVID-19 patients with active infection or after recovery. Median age was approximately 34 years in the recovered cohort and approximately 72 years in the active-infection cohort. In the active-infection cohort, about 90% of the roughly 20 patients had comorbidities linked to unfavorable COVID-19 outcome.

From blood, about 250-500 ng of genomic DNA served as TRB template. BIOMED2 TRB-A/B primer pools were used in multiplex TRB PCR. TCRdb reprocessed the multiplex PCR reads with MiXCR, giving one entry per CDR3 protein. The sample holds about 8,200 distinct CDR3 sequences; 35% to 50% are singletons and the top ten take 3.3%. This clonotype was obtained from a human donor who had recovered from COVID-19. Material: blood.

CDR3 sequence (DNA): TGCGCCAGCAGCCCCGGGCCCCGGGGTGAGCAGTTCTTC. Its translation: CASSPGPRGEQFF. The V call is TRBV5-1, the J call TRBJ2-1, with D possibly TRBD2 on 5 matching bases. CDR3 length: 13 amino acids. Germline V CDR1 and CDR2: SGHRS, YFSETQ. The V end lost 4 bases, the J end lost 9 bases, and 14 bases lay between the germline ends.